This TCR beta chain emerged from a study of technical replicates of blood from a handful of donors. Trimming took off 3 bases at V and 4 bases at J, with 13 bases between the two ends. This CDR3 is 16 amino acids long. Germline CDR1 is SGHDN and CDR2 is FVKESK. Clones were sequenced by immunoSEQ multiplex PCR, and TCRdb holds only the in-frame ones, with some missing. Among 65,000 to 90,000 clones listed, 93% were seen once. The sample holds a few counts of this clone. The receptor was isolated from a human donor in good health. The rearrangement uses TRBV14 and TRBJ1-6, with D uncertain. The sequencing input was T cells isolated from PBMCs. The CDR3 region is CASSQIQRSYNSPLHF. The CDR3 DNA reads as TGTGCCAGCAGCCAGATACAGAGATCTTATAATTCACCCCTCCACTTT.